These T cell receptor beta chains were read from a single sample in a study of blood T cell repertoires in COVID-19. This table comes from immunoSEQ multiplex PCR, and its TCRdb copy is limited to in-frame clones, with some not included. The table has 45,000 to 60,000 clones, around 73% seen once. The sample comprised PBMCs or T cells enriched from blood (not recorded which). Every receptor here comes from a woman between 45 and 65 years old with acute COVID-19. The CDR3 runs from the conserved cysteine through the conserved F or W. The order of the fields is CDR3 DNA, CDR3 protein, clone size, J gene, V gene, D gene. A D gene is named only where the DNA matches it firmly. Only part of the rows carry a size: once, few, many, or a class if the clone is expanded.

TGTGCCATCAGCCCCGGGAGAGGCAACAATGAGCAGTTCTTC CAISPGRGNNEQFF - TRBJ2-1 TRBV10-3 -
TGTGCCAGCAGTACAGGGGGGCCTGCACAGCCCCAGCATTTT CASSTGGPAQPQHF - TRBJ1-5 TRBV6-2/TRBV6-3 TRBD1
TGTGCCAGTAAAACTCAGGGCTCCTATAATTCACCCCTCCACTTT CASKTQGSYNSPLHF few TRBJ1-6 TRBV19 -
TGTGCCAGCAGCGTAGATATTGGAGGGGGCGGGGAGACCCAGTACTTC CASSVDIGGGGETQYF - TRBJ2-5 TRBV9 -
TGCGCCAGCAGCCAAGAACCGGGGGGGCAATATGGCTACACCTTC CASSQEPGGQYGYTF - TRBJ1-2 TRBV4-1 -
TGTGCCACCAGCAGAGACGACAGGCGTGGATTCCGTGATCAGTTCTTC CATSRDDRRGFRDQFF - TRBJ2-1 TRBV15 -
TGTGCCAGTAGGCAGACTAGCGGGCAGAACACCGGGGAGCTGTTTTTT CASRQTSGQNTGELFF - TRBJ2-2 TRBV19 TRBD2
TGTGCCAGCAGTGGCGGGACAGCTACTGAAAAACTGTTTTTT CASSGGTATEKLFF - TRBJ1-4 TRBV2 TRBD1
TGTGCCAGCAGCCAAGAGATCGGCAGGGCCGATCAGCCCCAGCATTTT CASSQEIGRADQPQHF - TRBJ1-5 TRBV4-2 -
TGTGCTAGTGGAACCCGACAGGGGACGGGCTACACCTTC CASGTRQGTGYTF - TRBJ1-2 TRBV12-5 TRBD1
TGTGCCAGCAGCCTTGGGGTACAGGGGCTTTCCTACGAGCAGTACTTC CASSLGVQGLSYEQYF few TRBJ2-7 TRBV28 TRBD1
TGTGCCAGTAGTACACGGACAGGGGGCCTTCGCTACACCTTC CASSTRTGGLRYTF - TRBJ1-2 TRBV19 TRBD1
TGTGCCAGCAGCCAAGATCCACCCTCGACAGGGAGGCGGGAGACCCAGTACTTC CASSQDPPSTGRRETQYF - TRBJ2-5 TRBV4-2 -
TGTGCCAGCAGCTATAGCGGAGGGTTGGGGACGCAGTATTTT CASSYSGGLGTQYF - TRBJ2-3 TRBV3-1/TRBV3-2 -
TGTGCCAGCAGCTCCCGGCAGGGGGCAAACGAGCAGTACTTC CASSSRQGANEQYF - TRBJ2-7 TRBV27 TRBD1
TGTGCCAGCAGCCAACTTGAGACAGGCGCCTACGAGCAGTACTTC CASSQLETGAYEQYF - TRBJ2-7 TRBV16 -
TGTGCCAGCAGCTTGGCCTATAGGGGGAGCACAGATACGCAGTATTTT CASSLAYRGSTDTQYF - TRBJ2-3 TRBV5-6 -
TGCGCCAGCAGCCAACCCCTACAGGGCCACTACGGCTACACCTTC CASSQPLQGHYGYTF few TRBJ1-2 TRBV4-1 -
TGTGCCAGCAGTGGGCAGGGGGTAGCTAATGAAAAACTGTTTTTT CASSGQGVANEKLFF - TRBJ1-4 TRBV2 TRBD1
TGCGCCAGCAGCGAGGGACAACTTAATGAAAAACTGTTTTTT CASSEGQLNEKLFF - TRBJ1-4 TRBV5-1 -
TGTGCCACCAGTGAAGACAGTACCATATATTTT CATSEDSTIYF - TRBJ1-3 TRBV24-1 -
TGTGCCAGCAGCCAGACAGGGGGAGGCGGCGAGCAGTACTTC CASSQTGGGGEQYF - TRBJ2-7 TRBV3-1/TRBV3-2 TRBD1
TGTGCCTGGAAGGGACAGGGGAACACCGGGGAGCTGTTTTTT CAWKGQGNTGELFF - TRBJ2-2 TRBV30 TRBD1
TGTGCCAGTAGGGAACAGACTAATAGCAATCAGCCCCAGCATTTT CASREQTNSNQPQHF - TRBJ1-5 TRBV19 -
TGTGCCAGCAGCTTAAACGGGGGGGTTCCGAACAATGAGCAGTTCTTC CASSLNGGVPNNEQFF - TRBJ2-1 TRBV7-3 TRBD2
TGTGCCAGCAGCTTAGGGACTAGCGGGGGGGCTCCCCGGGGGACCCAGTACTTC CASSLGTSGGAPRGTQYF - TRBJ2-5 TRBV11-2 TRBD2
TGTGCCAGCAGCTTTTCCCCCCTCACCGGGGAGCTGTTTTTT CASSFSPLTGELFF - TRBJ2-2 TRBV7-2 -
TGTGCCAGCAGCGGTACAGGGTCCCCCTATAATTCACCCCTCCACTTT CASSGTGSPYNSPLHF - TRBJ1-6 TRBV9 -
TGTGCCAGCAGTGTCCCGTACAGGGGAAATCAGCCCCAGCATTTT CASSVPYRGNQPQHF once TRBJ1-5 TRBV28 TRBD1
TGTGCCACCAGCAGAGAAAGGGGAGGGGTTTACTATGGCTACACCTTC CATSRERGGVYYGYTF - TRBJ1-2 TRBV15 -
TGTGCCAGCAGCCCGCATTGGGCTAGCGGGGGGTCCTACAATGAGCAGTTCTTC CASSPHWASGGSYNEQFF - TRBJ2-1 TRBV7-9 TRBD2
TGTGCCAGCAGCTTTGTGGTAGGAAGGGGAGAAGCTTTCTTT CASSFVVGRGEAFF - TRBJ1-1 TRBV12-1 -
TGTGCCAGCTCACCCAAGAGCGGGTACGAGCAGTACTTC CASSPKSGYEQYF - TRBJ2-7 TRBV18 -
TGCGCCAGCAGCGTACAGGGCTCTTATTCACCCCTCCACTTT CASSVQGSYSPLHF - TRBJ1-6 TRBV5-1 -
TGTGCCAGCAGCGACAGTTACGAGCAGTACTTC CASSDSYEQYF - TRBJ2-7 TRBV28 -
TGTGCCAGCAGCTTCAACAGAAACACCATATATTTT CASSFNRNTIYF many TRBJ1-3 TRBV7-9 -
TGTGCCAGCAGCGCGGAACAGGGAGACACTGAAGCTTTCTTT CASSAEQGDTEAFF - TRBJ1-1 TRBV9 -
TGTGCCAGCTCACCAAAACCGGGACACCGCCAAGAGACCCAGTACTTC CASSPKPGHRQETQYF - TRBJ2-5 TRBV18 -
TGCGCCAGCAGACGGTCAAGCGGCCGCACAGATACGCAGTATTTT CASRRSSGRTDTQYF few TRBJ2-3 TRBV4-1 -
TGTGCCAGCAGCGAAGGGACAGGCTATAGCAATCAGCCCCAGCATTTT CASSEGTGYSNQPQHF - TRBJ1-5 TRBV7-2 TRBD1
TGTGCCAGCAGCTCCGACAGTTATAGCAATCAGCCCCAGCATTTT CASSSDSYSNQPQHF - TRBJ1-5 TRBV6-5 -
TGTGCCAGCAGCTTAAAGGGGACTAGCGGGAGCTCCTACAATGAGCAGTTCTTC CASSLKGTSGSSYNEQFF once TRBJ2-1 TRBV7-3 TRBD2
TGTGCCAGCAGTGAAAGGGGCGCTGGGGCCAACGTCCTGACTTTC CASSERGAGANVLTF few TRBJ2-6 TRBV6-1 -
TGTGCCAGCAGTGAGCGCCCCGGGACAGGGCGATACGAGCAGTACTTC CASSERPGTGRYEQYF - TRBJ2-7 TRBV27 TRBD1
TGCGCCAGCAGCCTATCTCCATCGGGGGAAGGCTACACCTTC CASSLSPSGEGYTF - TRBJ1-2 TRBV4-1 -
TGTGCCAGCAGCGCAGAGCTGAAGACAGGGAGCTCCTATAATTCACCCCTCCACTTT CASSAELKTGSSYNSPLHF few TRBJ1-6 TRBV5-6 TRBD1
TGTGCCTGGAGTTACGGGACTATGAACACTGAAGCTTTCTTT CAWSYGTMNTEAFF - TRBJ1-1 TRBV30 -
TGTGCCAGCCGGAGTCTTGATAGCACTGAAGCTTTCTTT CASRSLDSTEAFF - TRBJ1-1 TRBV27 -
TGCGCCAGCAGCCCTGTTCTCCTTACCCGTCCGTCCGGGGTGAACTATGGCTACACCTTC CASSPVLLTRPSGVNYGYTF - TRBJ1-2 TRBV4-1 -
TGTGCCAGCAGCGCGACCCTAAGGTACGAGCGGTACTTC CASSATLRYERYF - TRBJ2-7 TRBV28 -
TGTGCTAGCAGCTTAGGGAATGGGGGACTAGCGGGGATCTACAATGAGCAGTTCTTC CASSLGNGGLAGIYNEQFF - TRBJ2-1 TRBV7-7 TRBD2
TGTGCCAGCAGTGACCTACAGGGAGACCAGCCCCAGCATTTT CASSDLQGDQPQHF - TRBJ1-5 TRBV25-1 -
TGTGCCAGCAGTATGGGGGGACAGGGGTTGAATTCACCCCTCCACTTT CASSMGGQGLNSPLHF - TRBJ1-6 TRBV28 TRBD1
TGCGCCAGCAGGCCGGGGAACTATGGCTACACCTTC CASRPGNYGYTF - TRBJ1-2 TRBV5-1 -
TGTGCCAGCAGCCCAGGACAGCGCACCTCTGGAAACACCATATATTTT CASSPGQRTSGNTIYF - TRBJ1-3 TRBV11-2 -
TGTGCCAGCAGCTTAACAGGACTAGGCACCTACGAGCAGTACTTC CASSLTGLGTYEQYF - TRBJ2-7 TRBV7-9 TRBD2
TGTGCCAGCAGCCACTCGACCTGGGGGGACACTGAAGCTTTCTTT CASSHSTWGDTEAFF few TRBJ1-1 TRBV3-1/TRBV3-2 -